This TCR beta chain is from a study of cytomegalovirus exposure and HLA in healthy donors. Study findings and constraints: TCR beta sequences reportedly predicted most subjects' HLA-A and HLA-B alleles accurately. Some public TCRs appeared in many individuals, while most sequences were rare. In a later analysis, V- and J-gene trimming of beta chains associated with a DCLRE1C missense variant, replicated independently.

To note about this clone: No antigen is known for it.

Primers for the PCR totalled 60 Vbeta and 13 Jbeta. Sequencing used immunoSEQ multiplex PCR; TCRdb keeps in-frame clones, though not all of them. In the table there are about 140,000 clones, roughly 86% of which are singletons. Samples came from healthy bone marrow donors. The germline gives CDR1 GTSNPN, CDR2 SVGIG (reference sequence). With V trimmed by 5 bases and J by 12 bases, 7 bases remained unmatched. This CDR3 is built from 11 residues. The rearrangement joins TRBV30 to TRBJ2-1, with 7 bases that match TRBD2. What was sequenced was PBMCs. This receptor was taken from a woman in her 40s in good health and CMV-seronegative. The CDR3 nucleotides read TGTGCCTGGGGGCTACTAGCGACGCAGTTCTTC. It translates to CAWGLLATQFF.